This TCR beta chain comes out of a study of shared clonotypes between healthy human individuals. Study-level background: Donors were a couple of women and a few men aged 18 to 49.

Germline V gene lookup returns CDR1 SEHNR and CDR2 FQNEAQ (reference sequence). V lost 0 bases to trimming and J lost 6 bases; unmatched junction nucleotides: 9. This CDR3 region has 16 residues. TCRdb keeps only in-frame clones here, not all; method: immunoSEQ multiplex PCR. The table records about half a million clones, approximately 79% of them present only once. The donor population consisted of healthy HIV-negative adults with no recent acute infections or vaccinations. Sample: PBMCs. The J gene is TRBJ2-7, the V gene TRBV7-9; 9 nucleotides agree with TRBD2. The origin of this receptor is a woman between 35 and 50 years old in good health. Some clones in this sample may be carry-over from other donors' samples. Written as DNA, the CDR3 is TGTGCCAGCAGCTTAGCGGGTCGCGGGAGGGCTACCGAGCAGTACTTC. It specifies CASSLAGRGRATEQYF.